A single T cell receptor (beta chain) is shown here with its context. The antigen is unknown. MiXCR was run by TCRdb on the 5' RACE reads, yielding one entry per CDR3 protein. There are 750,000 to 850,000 distinct CDR3 sequences in the sample; 10% to 15% occur only once, and 0.51% lies in the top ten. These data belong to a study of CD8 T cells in ankylosing spondylitis. Study findings and constraints: Characteristic, it appeared, of ankylosing spondylitis blood was a TCR beta motif of seven or eight highly homologous variants. Previously reported in reactive arthritis synovial fluid and blood were some of the motif variants. Disease-linked clones were reportedly significantly enriched in matched ankylosing spondylitis synovial fluid.

CDR1 and CDR2 from the germline V gene are SNHLY and FYNNEI. V shed 7 bases and J shed 2 bases, with 15 bases lying between them. CDR3 size: 14 residues. The gene calls are TRBV2 and TRBJ2-7; D is perhaps TRBD2 (5 bases). This sequence was found in a male donor with ankylosing spondylitis. The sequenced material came from blood, either unsorted or a sorted T cell fraction (not recorded which). CDR3 region: CASNRRGSTYEQYF. The CDR3 DNA is TGTGCCAGCAATAGACGGGGATCTACCTACGAGCAGTACTTC. Full variable domain (rest looked up from reference TRBV2 and TRBJ2-7): EPEVTQTPSHQVTQMGQEVILRCVPISNHLYFYWYRQILGQKVEFLVSFYNNEISEKSEIFDDQFSVERPDGSNFTLKIRSTKLEDSAMYFCASNRRGSTYEQYFGPGTRLTVT.